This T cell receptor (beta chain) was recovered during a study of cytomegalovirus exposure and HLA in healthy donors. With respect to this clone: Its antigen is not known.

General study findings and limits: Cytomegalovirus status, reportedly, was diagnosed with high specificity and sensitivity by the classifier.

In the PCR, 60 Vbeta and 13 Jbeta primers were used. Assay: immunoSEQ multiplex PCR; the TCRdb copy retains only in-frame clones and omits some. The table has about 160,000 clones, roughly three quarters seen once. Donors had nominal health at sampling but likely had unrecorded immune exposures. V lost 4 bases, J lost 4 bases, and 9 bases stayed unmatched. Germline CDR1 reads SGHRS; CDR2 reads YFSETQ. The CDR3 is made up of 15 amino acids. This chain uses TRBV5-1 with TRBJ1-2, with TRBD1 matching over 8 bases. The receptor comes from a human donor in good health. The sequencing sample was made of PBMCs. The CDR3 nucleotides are TGCGCCAGCAGCCTAGGACAGGGAGACCCCTATGGCTACACCTTC. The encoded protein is CASSLGQGDPYGYTF.